This T cell receptor beta chain originates from a study of control samples from healthy donors and cancer patients. Generated by immunoSEQ multiplex PCR, the TCRdb table keeps only in-frame clones and is missing some. The repertoire has about 140,000 clones, 89% of them found once; the top ten carry around 4.7%. V lost 10 bases and J 3 bases, leaving 13 bases between the germline ends. The CDR3 is 13 amino acids. Germline V gene data show CDR1 as ENHRY and CDR2 as SYGVKD. This chain joins TRBV10-3 and TRBJ2-1; no firm D call. Input material: blood. This sequence was found in a man younger than 40 in good health. The CDR3 nucleotides are TGTGCCACGAGCCAGACCCACTACAATGAGCAGTTCTTC. Amino acids: CATSQTHYNEQFF.